This T cell receptor beta chain stems from a study of shared clonotypes between healthy human individuals. The CDR3 has 17 amino acids. The V and J ends lost 4 bases and 5 bases, in that order; junction bases with no gene match: 13. Germline CDR1 is MGHRA and CDR2 is YSYEKL. Study conclusions and caveats: The study generally estimated greater richness for naive than memory subsets.

Sequencing was performed with immunoSEQ multiplex PCR; in TCRdb, only in-frame clones are kept and a portion is missing. The sample shows more than 400,000 clones, approximately 94% of them seen only once. A word on this clone: Its antigen is as yet unknown.

The chain couples TRBV4-1 to TRBJ1-2; 10 bases map to TRBD1. Sequencing input: naive CD4+ T cells sorted from blood. Subset of the sample: CD45RA+ positively selected. This TCR was sampled from a woman in her thirties in good health. CDR3 sequence reads: CASSPKPGTGVRYGYTF. The CDR3 bases are TGCGCCAGCAGCCCGAAACCCGGGACAGGGGTCCGTTATGGCTACACCTTC.